The clone carrying this TCR beta chain was recorded at least ten times. Its specificity is unknown. Via MiXCR, TCRdb re-called the 5' RACE reads, giving one row per CDR3 protein. The sample includes 800,000 to 900,000 distinct CDR3 sequences, around 11% seen only once; the top ten take 0.51%. The sample comes from a study of CD8 T cells in ankylosing spondylitis. General study results and limits: Earlier studies detected some motif variants in reactive arthritis synovial fluid and blood. Seven to nine highly homologous variants formed a TCR beta motif that appeared characteristic of ankylosing spondylitis blood. Disease-linked clones reportedly showed significant enrichment in matched ankylosing spondylitis synovial fluid. Disease-linked clones bore a CD8+ phenotype and were relatively rare in peripheral blood.

J was trimmed by 3 bases and V by 6 bases; bases with no gene match: 5. Germline V lookup: CDR1 SQVTM, CDR2 ANQGSEA. This CDR3 is 13 amino acids long. The V gene is TRBV29-1, the J gene TRBJ2-3, with 8 bases aligning to TRBD2. Sequencing was done on a sample of blood, either unsorted or a sorted T cell fraction (not recorded which). The TCR comes from a male donor with ankylosing spondylitis. This chain's CDR3 is CSVSGLATDTQYF. CDR3 nucleotides: TGCAGCGTCTCTGGACTAGCTACAGATACGCAGTATTTT.